Below are 8 T cell receptor beta chains sequenced from a single sample in a study of shared clonotypes between healthy human individuals. This table comes from immunoSEQ multiplex PCR, and its TCRdb copy is limited to in-frame clones, with some not included. The data contain roughly 2.1 million clones, more than 85% of them singletons. Selected positively for CCR7 and CD45RO-negative, naive CD8 cells excluded terminally differentiated effector memory CD45RA+ cells. The sequenced sample consisted of naive CD8+ T cells from PBMCs. Receptors were obtained from a man aged 18 to 29 in good health. Some clones in this sample may be carry-over from other donors' samples.

The gene calls are TRBV5-4 and TRBJ1-1, with TRBD1 as a possible D gene (6 bases). V was cut by 5 bases and J by 11 bases, with 25 bases left in between. The germline CDR1 and CDR2 sequences are SGHNT and YYREEE (reference sequence). This CDR3 has 15 amino acids. The CDR3 bases are TGTGCCAGCAGTATTCGTGGGGGGGCGGAAGTATTTGCTTTCTTT. Translated: CASSIRGGAEVFAFF.

The chain recombines TRBV9 with TRBJ2-3, with 7 bases that match TRBD2. This CDR3 comprises 15 residues. Germline V gene data show CDR1 as SGDLS and CDR2 as YYNGEE. The V and J ends lost 4 bases and 4 bases, in that order; junction bases with no gene match: 9. The CDR3: CASSRSGGSADTQYF. The CDR3 DNA sequence: TGTGCCAGCAGCAGGTCCGGGGGGTCAGCAGATACGCAGTATTTT.

The V and J genes are TRBV27 and TRBJ2-1; no reliable D call. This CDR3 is built from 16 residues. Per germline, CDR1 MNHEY and CDR2 SMNVEV (reference sequence). Trimming took off 6 bases at V and 0 bases at J, with 15 bases between the two ends. As DNA, the CDR3 is TGTGCCAGCAGCCCCCCAGCGCCGAGCTCCTACAATGAGCAGTTCTTC. Protein product: CASSPPAPSSYNEQFF.

The rearrangement links TRBV4-1 to TRBJ2-1; 8 bases are shared with TRBD1. V gave up 6 bases and J gave up 3 bases; unmatched junction bases: 4. CDR3 length: 14 amino acids. Germline CDR1 is MGHRA and CDR2 is YSYEKL. The CDR3 DNA is TGCGCCAGCAGGCCCGGGACAGGCTACAATGAGCAGTTCTTC. This gives the protein CASRPGTGYNEQFF.

This chain uses TRBV27 with TRBJ2-1, with 8 nucleotides matching TRBD2. Germline V gene lookup returns CDR1 MNHEY and CDR2 SMNVEV (reference sequence). The CDR3 contains 16 residues. V was pared by 3 bases and J by 1 base, with 5 bases of the junction left unmatched. The CDR3 loop reads CASSFLSGISYNEQFF. The CDR3 DNA reads TGTGCCAGCAGTTTCCTTAGCGGGATTTCCTACAATGAGCAGTTCTTC.

The CDR3: CASSSKPLGPTYGYTF. The CDR3 DNA reads as TGTGCCAGCAGCTCTAAACCGCTCGGACCCACCTATGGCTACACCTTC. The V gene is TRBV7-9, the J gene TRBJ1-2, with no clear D. This CDR3 spans 16 amino acids. Trimming took off 4 bases at V and 4 bases at J, with 19 bases between the two ends. In germline, CDR1 is SEHNR, CDR2 FQNEAQ (reference sequence).

The V gene is TRBV7-9, the J gene TRBJ2-7; tentative D call: TRBD1 (6 bases). CDR1 is SEHNR and CDR2 is FQNEAQ in the germline V gene (reference sequence). CDR3 size: 12 residues. V dropped 1 base and J dropped 5 bases, with 6 bases sitting between them. Here the CDR3 reads CASSLGDNEQYF. For the CDR3, the DNA is TGTGCCAGCAGCTTAGGGGACAACGAGCAGTACTTC.

J is TRBJ2-1 and V is TRBV7-9; D possibly corresponds to TRBD2 (5 bases). V lost 0 bases, J lost 6 bases, and 12 bases lay in between. Germline CDR1 and CDR2: SEHNR and FQNEAQ (reference sequence). This CDR3 region has 15 residues. CDR3 DNA sequence: TGTGCCAGCAGCTTAGCGGGAGTGTCTGCCAATGAGCAGTTCTTC. As protein: CASSLAGVSANEQFF.